This is a list of T cell receptor beta chains from one sample in a study of PD-1 blockade in classical Hodgkin lymphoma. The assay was immunoSEQ multiplex PCR, and TCRdb's table has in-frame clones only and misses some. The sample holds about 94,000 clones, 85% to 95% seen once. The input for sequencing was peripheral blood mononuclear cells (PBMCs), taken before the fourth cycle of nivolumab. These receptors originate from a human donor with classical Hodgkin lymphoma. Both conserved end residues are part of each CDR3. Fields, in order: CDR3 DNA, CDR3 protein, clone size, D gene, V gene, J gene. D genes are given only for firm matches. Some rows mark clone size as missing; the rest say once, few, many or name a class of expanded clone.

CDR3nt: TGCGCCAGCAAAGTCGACAGGGGTAATTCACCCCTCCACTTT
CDR3aa: CASKVDRGNSPLHF
abundance: once
d_gene: TRBD1
v_gene: TRBV10-1
j_gene: TRBJ1-6

CDR3nt: TGTGCCAGCAGCTTAAGGGAGAGGGGGGCTTACGAGCAGTACTTC
CDR3aa: CASSLRERGAYEQYF
abundance: -
d_gene: -
v_gene: TRBV7-9
j_gene: TRBJ2-7

CDR3nt: TGTGCCAGCAGCCCAGATCGGCCAGAGAATGAAGCTTTCTTT
CDR3aa: CASSPDRPENEAFF
abundance: -
d_gene: -
v_gene: TRBV11-2
j_gene: TRBJ1-1

CDR3nt: TGTGCCAGTAGTATCTGGGGCACGAACACTGAAGCTTTCTTT
CDR3aa: CASSIWGTNTEAFF
abundance: -
d_gene: -
v_gene: TRBV19
j_gene: TRBJ1-1

CDR3nt: TGTGCCAGCAGCTTCCGAGGCAATGAGCAGTTCTTC
CDR3aa: CASSFRGNEQFF
abundance: -
d_gene: -
v_gene: TRBV11-3
j_gene: TRBJ2-1

CDR3nt: TGTGCCAGCACCGTGGGGGACAGACAAGAGACCCAGTACTTC
CDR3aa: CASTVGDRQETQYF
abundance: -
d_gene: TRBD1
v_gene: TRBV9
j_gene: TRBJ2-5

CDR3nt: TGCGCCAGCGGCCAACTAGTCCCCACAGATACGCAGTATTTT
CDR3aa: CASGQLVPTDTQYF
abundance: -
d_gene: -
v_gene: TRBV10-2
j_gene: TRBJ2-3

CDR3nt: TGTGCCAGCAGTGATATGGGGACCGGCAATGAGCAGTTCTTC
CDR3aa: CASSDMGTGNEQFF
abundance: -
d_gene: -
v_gene: TRBV2
j_gene: TRBJ2-1

CDR3nt: TGTGCCAGCAGTTTTGGAGGACGCCAAGAGACCCAGTACTTC
CDR3aa: CASSFGGRQETQYF
abundance: -
d_gene: -
v_gene: TRBV27
j_gene: TRBJ2-5

CDR3nt: TGTGCCTGGATAGCCGGGAGCTCCTACGAGCAGTACTTC
CDR3aa: CAWIAGSSYEQYF
abundance: few
d_gene: -
v_gene: TRBV30
j_gene: TRBJ2-7

CDR3nt: TGTGCCAGTAGTGTCCGACAGGGGGCCTTTTCTAGCTCCTACGAGCAGTACTTC
CDR3aa: CASSVRQGAFSSSYEQYF
abundance: once
d_gene: TRBD1
v_gene: TRBV19
j_gene: TRBJ2-7

CDR3nt: TGCAGCGTTGTGCCTAGGGCGAACACCGGGGAGCTGTTTTTT
CDR3aa: CSVVPRANTGELFF
abundance: -
d_gene: -
v_gene: TRBV29-1
j_gene: TRBJ2-2

CDR3nt: TGTGCCAGCGGGGCTAGCGTCCGTGAGCAGTTCTTC
CDR3aa: CASGASVREQFF
abundance: once
d_gene: -
v_gene: TRBV6-5
j_gene: TRBJ2-1

CDR3nt: TGTGCCAGTAGCAAAGGTAGCGGGAGGGCCATCACACCACCTTACAATGAGCAGTTCTTC
CDR3aa: CASSKGSGRAITPPYNEQFF
abundance: -
d_gene: TRBD2
v_gene: TRBV19
j_gene: TRBJ2-1

CDR3nt: TGTGCCAGCAACGACGGGGGTCGGGGCTACACCTTC
CDR3aa: CASNDGGRGYTF
abundance: -
d_gene: -
v_gene: TRBV9
j_gene: TRBJ1-2

CDR3nt: TGCAGCGTTGGCCAGGACTATGGCTACACCTTC
CDR3aa: CSVGQDYGYTF
abundance: -
d_gene: -
v_gene: TRBV29-1
j_gene: TRBJ1-2

CDR3nt: TGTGCCAGCAAAAATGGCCCGGGACAGGAAAAACTGTTTTTT
CDR3aa: CASKNGPGQEKLFF
abundance: -
d_gene: TRBD1
v_gene: TRBV28
j_gene: TRBJ1-4

CDR3nt: TGTGCCATCAGAGGGTGGGGAACAGGGGGCATAAGTGGCTACACCTTC
CDR3aa: CAIRGWGTGGISGYTF
abundance: once
d_gene: TRBD1
v_gene: TRBV10-3
j_gene: TRBJ1-2

CDR3nt: TGTGCCAGCAGCCCTTTGGCGGGGGCTTTATCCTACGAGCAGTACTTC
CDR3aa: CASSPLAGALSYEQYF
abundance: once
d_gene: -
v_gene: TRBV5-4
j_gene: TRBJ2-7

CDR3nt: TGTGCCACCAGCAGAGATACACAGGACTCCTACGAGCAGTACTTC
CDR3aa: CATSRDTQDSYEQYF
abundance: -
d_gene: -
v_gene: TRBV15
j_gene: TRBJ2-7

CDR3nt: TGTGCCAGCAGCTACCAACCTAAAGGAAACACCATATATTTT
CDR3aa: CASSYQPKGNTIYF
abundance: -
d_gene: -
v_gene: TRBV9
j_gene: TRBJ1-3

CDR3nt: TGTGCCAGCAGTGACAAAGGCGGGAGGCGAACCTACAATGAGCAGTTCTTC
CDR3aa: CASSDKGGRRTYNEQFF
abundance: -
d_gene: TRBD2
v_gene: TRBV2
j_gene: TRBJ2-1

CDR3nt: TGTGCCATCAGTGAGCAGGGAACTAATGAAAAACTGTTTTTT
CDR3aa: CAISEQGTNEKLFF
abundance: -
d_gene: -
v_gene: TRBV10-3
j_gene: TRBJ1-4

CDR3nt: TGTGCCAGCGGGGCCCTCTACGAGCAGTACTTC
CDR3aa: CASGALYEQYF
abundance: -
d_gene: -
v_gene: TRBV27
j_gene: TRBJ2-7

CDR3nt: TGTGCCAGTAGTAAGTACCATTTCCCCGAGACGGGACAGCTAAACACTGAAGCTTTCTTT
CDR3aa: CASSKYHFPETGQLNTEAFF
abundance: -
d_gene: TRBD1
v_gene: TRBV19
j_gene: TRBJ1-1

CDR3nt: TGTGCCAGCTCACAGGGGACAGCTGGAAACACCATATATTTT
CDR3aa: CASSQGTAGNTIYF
abundance: -
d_gene: TRBD1
v_gene: TRBV18
j_gene: TRBJ1-3

CDR3nt: TGTGCCAGCAGCCGCCCCGGGACAGGATATGGCTACACCTTC
CDR3aa: CASSRPGTGYGYTF
abundance: -
d_gene: TRBD1
v_gene: TRBV11-2
j_gene: TRBJ1-2

CDR3nt: TGTGCCAGCAGCTTGTTCGGCCCCTCGGAAGAGACCCAGTACTTC
CDR3aa: CASSLFGPSEETQYF
abundance: -
d_gene: -
v_gene: TRBV5-5
j_gene: TRBJ2-5

CDR3nt: TGTGCCAGCAGCGTAGGGACAGGCTTGGAAGATGGCTACACCTTC
CDR3aa: CASSVGTGLEDGYTF
abundance: -
d_gene: TRBD1
v_gene: TRBV9
j_gene: TRBJ1-2

CDR3nt: TGTGCCTGGAGTGGAGGCCGGAACACTGAAGCTTTCTTT
CDR3aa: CAWSGGRNTEAFF
abundance: -
d_gene: -
v_gene: TRBV30
j_gene: TRBJ1-1

CDR3nt: TGTGCCAGCAGGGGGGAAGGGGTGTTGTTCTTC
CDR3aa: CASRGEGVLFF
abundance: -
d_gene: -
v_gene: TRBV9
j_gene: TRBJ1-2

CDR3nt: TGTGCCAGCAGCTCACGGAGGGGTGACTATGGCTACACCTTC
CDR3aa: CASSSRRGDYGYTF
abundance: few
d_gene: -
v_gene: TRBV7-2
j_gene: TRBJ1-2

CDR3nt: TGTGCCACCAGCAGGACCGGGACAGGGACCTCCGTCACCTATGGCTACACCTTC
CDR3aa: CATSRTGTGTSVTYGYTF
abundance: -
d_gene: TRBD1
v_gene: TRBV15
j_gene: TRBJ1-2

CDR3nt: TGTGCCTGGGGGGGGGCCAAAGAGACCCAGTACTTC
CDR3aa: CAWGGAKETQYF
abundance: -
d_gene: -
v_gene: TRBV30
j_gene: TRBJ2-5

CDR3nt: TGTGCCAGCAGCTTAGGTCAAACAGGACTATACTATGGCTACACCTTC
CDR3aa: CASSLGQTGLYYGYTF
abundance: once
d_gene: -
v_gene: TRBV7-9
j_gene: TRBJ1-2

CDR3nt: TGTGCCTGGAGTGTGCCTGGGATTAGCAATCAGCCCCAGCATTTT
CDR3aa: CAWSVPGISNQPQHF
abundance: -
d_gene: -
v_gene: TRBV30
j_gene: TRBJ1-5

CDR3nt: TGTGCCAGCTCACCACTCGTCTCACCCACTGAAGCTTTCTTT
CDR3aa: CASSPLVSPTEAFF
abundance: -
d_gene: -
v_gene: TRBV18
j_gene: TRBJ1-1

CDR3nt: TGTGCCAGCAGTTTGGTATTAGCGGGATCTAATGAGCAGTTCTTC
CDR3aa: CASSLVLAGSNEQFF
abundance: -
d_gene: TRBD2
v_gene: TRBV28
j_gene: TRBJ2-1

CDR3nt: TGTGCCAGCTCACCCCAAGAGACCCAGTACTTC
CDR3aa: CASSPQETQYF
abundance: few
d_gene: -
v_gene: TRBV18
j_gene: TRBJ2-5

CDR3nt: TGTGCCAGCAGCCCGTCAACAATACGCCTGGCAGATACGCAGTATTTT
CDR3aa: CASSPSTIRLADTQYF
abundance: -
d_gene: -
v_gene: TRBV11-1
j_gene: TRBJ2-3

CDR3nt: TGTGCCAGCAGTTCTAGCGGGAGGGGCACCGGGGAGCTGTTTTTT
CDR3aa: CASSSSGRGTGELFF
abundance: -
d_gene: TRBD2
v_gene: TRBV5-6
j_gene: TRBJ2-2

CDR3nt: TGCGCCAGCAGCTTGGCCAAAACTAGCGGGAGGGCCATTGAGCAGTACTTC
CDR3aa: CASSLAKTSGRAIEQYF
abundance: -
d_gene: TRBD2
v_gene: TRBV5-1
j_gene: TRBJ2-7

CDR3nt: TGCGCCAGCAGCCAAGAGGTACGGGGCAGCTCGGAGACCCAGTACTTC
CDR3aa: CASSQEVRGSSETQYF
abundance: -
d_gene: -
v_gene: TRBV4-1
j_gene: TRBJ2-5

CDR3nt: TGTGCCAGCAGCTTGGCAGCCGACACTAACTATGGCTACACCTTC
CDR3aa: CASSLAADTNYGYTF
abundance: -
d_gene: -
v_gene: TRBV5-5
j_gene: TRBJ1-2